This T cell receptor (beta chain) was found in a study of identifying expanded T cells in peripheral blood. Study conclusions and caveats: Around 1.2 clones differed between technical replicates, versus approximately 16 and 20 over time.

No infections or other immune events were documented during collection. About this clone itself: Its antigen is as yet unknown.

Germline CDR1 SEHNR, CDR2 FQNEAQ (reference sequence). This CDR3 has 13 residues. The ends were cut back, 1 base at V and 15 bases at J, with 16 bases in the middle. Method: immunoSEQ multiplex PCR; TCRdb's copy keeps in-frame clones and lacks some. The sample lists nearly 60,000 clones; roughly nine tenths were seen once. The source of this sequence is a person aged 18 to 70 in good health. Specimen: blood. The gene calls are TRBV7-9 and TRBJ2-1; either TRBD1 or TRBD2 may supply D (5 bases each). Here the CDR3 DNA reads TGTGCCAGCAGCTTAGAGAGGGACGGAGGTTCGTTCTTC. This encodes CASSLERDGGSFF. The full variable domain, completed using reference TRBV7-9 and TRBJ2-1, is DTGVSQNPRHKITKRGQNVTFRCDPISEHNRLYWYRQTLGQGPEFLTYFQNEAQLEKSRLLSDRFSAERPKGSFSTLEIQRTEQGDSAMYLCASSLERDGGSFFGPGTRLTVL.